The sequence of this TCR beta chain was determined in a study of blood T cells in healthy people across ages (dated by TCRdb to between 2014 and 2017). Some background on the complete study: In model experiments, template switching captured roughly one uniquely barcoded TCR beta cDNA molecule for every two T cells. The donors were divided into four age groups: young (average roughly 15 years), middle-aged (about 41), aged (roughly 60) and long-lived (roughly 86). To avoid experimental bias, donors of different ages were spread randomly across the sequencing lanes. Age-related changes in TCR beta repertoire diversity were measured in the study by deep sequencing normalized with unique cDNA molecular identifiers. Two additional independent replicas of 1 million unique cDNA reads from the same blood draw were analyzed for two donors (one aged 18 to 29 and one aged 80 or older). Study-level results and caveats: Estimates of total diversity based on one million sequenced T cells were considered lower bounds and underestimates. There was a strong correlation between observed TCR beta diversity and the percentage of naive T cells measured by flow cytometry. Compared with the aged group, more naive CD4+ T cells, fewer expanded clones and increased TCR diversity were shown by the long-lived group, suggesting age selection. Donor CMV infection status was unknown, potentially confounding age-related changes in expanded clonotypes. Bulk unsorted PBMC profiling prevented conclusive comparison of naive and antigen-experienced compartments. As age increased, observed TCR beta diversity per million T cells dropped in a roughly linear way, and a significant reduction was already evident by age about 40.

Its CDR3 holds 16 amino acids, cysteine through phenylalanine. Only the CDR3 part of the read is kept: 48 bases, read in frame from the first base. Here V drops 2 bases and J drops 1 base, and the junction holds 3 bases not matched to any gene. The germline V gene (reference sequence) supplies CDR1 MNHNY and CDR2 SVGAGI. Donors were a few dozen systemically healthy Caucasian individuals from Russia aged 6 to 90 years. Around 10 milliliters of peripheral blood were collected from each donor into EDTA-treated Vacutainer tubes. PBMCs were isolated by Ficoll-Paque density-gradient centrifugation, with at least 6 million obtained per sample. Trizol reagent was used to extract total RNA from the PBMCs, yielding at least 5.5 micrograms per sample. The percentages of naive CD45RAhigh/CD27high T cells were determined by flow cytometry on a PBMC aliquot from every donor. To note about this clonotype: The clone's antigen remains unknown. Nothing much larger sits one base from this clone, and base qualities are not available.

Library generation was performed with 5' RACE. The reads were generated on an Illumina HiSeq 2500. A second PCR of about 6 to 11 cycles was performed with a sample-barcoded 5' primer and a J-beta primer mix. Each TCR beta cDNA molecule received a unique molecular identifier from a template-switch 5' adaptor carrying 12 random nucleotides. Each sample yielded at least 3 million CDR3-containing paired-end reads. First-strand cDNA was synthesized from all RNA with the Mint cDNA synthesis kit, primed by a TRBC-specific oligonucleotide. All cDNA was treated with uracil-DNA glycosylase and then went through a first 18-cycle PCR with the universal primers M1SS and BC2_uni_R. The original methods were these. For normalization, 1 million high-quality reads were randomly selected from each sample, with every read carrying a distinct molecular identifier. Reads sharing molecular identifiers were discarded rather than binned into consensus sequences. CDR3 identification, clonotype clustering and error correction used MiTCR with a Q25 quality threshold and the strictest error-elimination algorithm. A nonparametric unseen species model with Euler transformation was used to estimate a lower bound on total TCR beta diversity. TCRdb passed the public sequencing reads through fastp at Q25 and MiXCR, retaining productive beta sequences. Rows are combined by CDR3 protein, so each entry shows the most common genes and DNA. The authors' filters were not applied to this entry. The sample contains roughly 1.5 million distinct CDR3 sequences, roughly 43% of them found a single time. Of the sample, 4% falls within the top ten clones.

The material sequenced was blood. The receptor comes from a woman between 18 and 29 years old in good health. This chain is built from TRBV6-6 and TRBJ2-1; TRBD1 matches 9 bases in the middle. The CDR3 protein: CASSYRQGVSYNEQFF. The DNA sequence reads TGTGCCAGCAGTTACAGACAGGGGGTGTCCTACAATGAGCAGTTCTTC.